The sample holds a few counts of the clone carrying this T cell receptor beta chain. Antigen unknown. Relative to the germline gene, one junction end is altered; a read error may explain this. Some clones are missing from TCRdb's copy, which holds only in-frame ones; the method was immunoSEQ multiplex PCR. Among about 64,000 clones, roughly 80% were seen once, and the ten largest hold roughly 5.1%. The data originate from a study of OX40 agonist ivuxolimab in advanced cancers. Background on the study: There were three patients with partial responses, one having hepatocellular carcinoma and two cutaneous melanoma. The study's findings and limits: The antigens recognized by the expanded peripheral T cells, that is their antigen specificity, were not determined. At 0.1 to 3.0 mg/kg, CD4+ and CD8+ blood T cells expanded clonally by week 6. Some of the nonresponding patients also showed low levels of normalized T-cell clonal expansion.

This sequence originates from an adult with an advanced solid tumor such as melanoma, head and neck, liver or kidney cancer. Sequencing used CD4+ or CD8+ T cells sorted from blood, obtained in a trial of the OX40 agonist ivuxolimab.

CDR3 coding DNA: TGTGCTAGCAGCCCCCTAGGCCGAGAAAAACTGTTTTTT. Translation gives CASSPLGREKLFF. This chain uses TRBV7-7 with TRBJ1-4, with no clear D. This CDR3 spans 13 amino acids. Germline CDR1 is SSHAT and CDR2 is FNYEAQ (reference sequence).